These T cell receptor beta chains were read from a single sample in a study of neurological immune-mediated disorders. TCRdb ran MiXCR on the 5' RACE reads and lists one entry per CDR3 protein. The table shows under 50,000 distinct CDR3 sequences, with more than 20% occurring only once. Material: PBMCs. Receptor source: a woman in her sixties or seventies in good health. The CDR3 runs from the conserved cysteine through the conserved F or W. The order of the fields is V gene, CDR3 length, J gene, CDR3 protein.

V gene: TRBV20-1
CDR3 length: 13
J gene: TRBJ2-5
CDR3 protein: CSARDRGQNPQYF

V gene: TRBV7-2
CDR3 length: 15
J gene: TRBJ2-7
CDR3 protein: CASSLNWISAHEQYF

V gene: TRBV5-1
CDR3 length: 13
J gene: TRBJ2-3
CDR3 protein: CAARDSGADTQYF

V gene: TRBV4-1
CDR3 length: 13
J gene: TRBJ2-5
CDR3 protein: CASSRWQKETQYF

V gene: TRBV4-2
CDR3 length: 16
J gene: TRBJ2-3
CDR3 protein: CASSQERAAGSDTQYF

V gene: TRBV7-9
CDR3 length: 14
J gene: TRBJ1-1
CDR3 protein: CASSLGQGWTEAFF

V gene: TRBV5-6
CDR3 length: 14
J gene: TRBJ1-2
CDR3 protein: CASSFNYGSNGYTF

V gene: TRBV5-5
CDR3 length: 15
J gene: TRBJ2-2
CDR3 protein: CAISRLGGGTGELFF

V gene: TRBV7-8
CDR3 length: 14
J gene: TRBJ2-7
CDR3 protein: CASRAGLGSYEQYF

V gene: TRBV2
CDR3 length: 14
J gene: TRBJ2-3
CDR3 protein: CASSLSTSTDTQYF

V gene: TRBV6-1
CDR3 length: 15
J gene: TRBJ2-1
CDR3 protein: CASTPQSPIRNEQFF

V gene: TRBV28
CDR3 length: 13
J gene: TRBJ1-2
CDR3 protein: CASSIRANDGYTF

V gene: TRBV4-1
CDR3 length: 15
J gene: TRBJ1-2
CDR3 protein: CASSQGTGGDYGYTF

V gene: TRBV29-1
CDR3 length: 17
J gene: TRBJ2-6
CDR3 protein: CSVGTQRTYSGANVLTF

V gene: TRBV7-2
CDR3 length: 12
J gene: TRBJ2-7
CDR3 protein: CASSPPIGGQYF

V gene: TRBV5-1
CDR3 length: 15
J gene: TRBJ2-3
CDR3 protein: CASSLVGQSPDTQYF

V gene: TRBV6-1
CDR3 length: 15
J gene: TRBJ2-1
CDR3 protein: CASLERGQGLHEQFF

V gene: TRBV20-1
CDR3 length: 13
J gene: TRBJ1-4
CDR3 protein: CSLPGATNEKLFF

V gene: TRBV11-2
CDR3 length: 15
J gene: TRBJ2-3
CDR3 protein: CASSPSGFRTDTQYF

V gene: TRBV7-2
CDR3 length: 17
J gene: TRBJ1-1
CDR3 protein: CASSLAGRGRVGTEAFF

V gene: TRBV6-1
CDR3 length: 14
J gene: TRBJ1-1
CDR3 protein: CASIKSDRATEAFF

V gene: TRBV7-8
CDR3 length: 14
J gene: TRBJ2-7
CDR3 protein: CASSLFAGWGEQYF

V gene: TRBV5-1
CDR3 length: 15
J gene: TRBJ2-7
CDR3 protein: CASSLAGVNPYDQYF

V gene: TRBV6-6
CDR3 length: 13
J gene: TRBJ1-1
CDR3 protein: CASSYHTNTEAFF

V gene: TRBV10-3
CDR3 length: 14
J gene: TRBJ2-7
CDR3 protein: CAIGASGPSYEQYF

V gene: TRBV7-9
CDR3 length: 17
J gene: TRBJ2-1
CDR3 protein: CASYSPIAGRGANEQFF

V gene: TRBV12-3/TRBV12-4
CDR3 length: 12
J gene: TRBJ1-2
CDR3 protein: CASSRTERGYTF

V gene: TRBV3-1
CDR3 length: 15
J gene: TRBJ2-5
CDR3 protein: CASSQPGGAGETQYF

V gene: TRBV29-1
CDR3 length: 13
J gene: TRBJ2-1
CDR3 protein: CSSRGGLYNEQFF

V gene: TRBV7-8
CDR3 length: 17
J gene: TRBJ2-5
CDR3 protein: CASSPRGASGGWETQYF